Reported below is one T cell receptor beta chain. The sample is drawn from a study of T cells expressing NK-cell markers. Germline loops: CDR1 KGHSH, CDR2 LQKENI. The CDR3 sequence is 15 residues long. Using the 5' RACE reads, TCRdb records one entry per CDR3 protein without DNA. The sample yields some 390,000 distinct CDR3 sequences, of which the top ten take up about 10%. The chain employs TRBV18 and TRBJ2-3; TCRdb's D call, TRBD2, is unchecked because there is no DNA. The TCR originated in a woman in her forties or fifties in good health. Sequenced input: blood T cells: a sorted CD56 or NKG2C T cell subset, CD4+ or CD8+ T cells, or bulk PBMC T cells (not recorded which). CDR3 sequence reads: CASSPGLAPQDTQYF. The full variable domain, completed using reference TRBV18 and TRBJ2-3, is NAGVMQNPRHLVRRRGQEARLRCSPMKGHSHVYWYRQLPEEGLKFMVYLQKENIIDESGMPKERFSAEFPKEGPSILRIQQVVRGDSAAYFCASSPGLAPQDTQYFGPGTRLTVL.